Listed here are 22 T cell receptor beta chains from one sample, sequenced in a study of shared clonotypes between healthy human individuals. Only in-frame clones appear in the TCRdb table, and some are missing; sequencing was by immunoSEQ multiplex PCR. Of 750,000 to 1,000,000 clones in the sample, nearly 95% were seen once. Naive CD8 cells lacked CD45RO and underwent positive selection for CCR7, leaving out terminally differentiated effector memory CD45RA+ cells. Sequencing was performed on naive CD8+ T cells sorted from blood. The receptor source for this set is a man aged 25-45 years in good health.

The chain carries TRBV27 and TRBJ2-1; D not certain. This CDR3 comprises 13 residues. Germline lookup yields CDR1 MNHEY and CDR2 SMNVEV (reference sequence). The V end lost 3 bases, the J end lost 4 bases, and 7 bases lay between the germline ends. The CDR3 reads CASSFSPYNEQFF. CDR3 DNA: TGTGCCAGCAGTTTCAGCCCGTACAATGAGCAGTTCTTC.

The chain uses TRBV4-3 and TRBJ2-7; 8 bases agree with TRBD1. Germline trimming cut 5 bases from V and 5 bases from J; bases unmatched to any gene: 8. CDR3 size: 14 residues. CDR1 and CDR2 from the germline V gene are LGHNA and YSLEER. The CDR3 DNA reads TGCGCCAGCAGCAGCAGACAGGGGATGGACGAGCAGTACTTC. Protein product: CASSSRQGMDEQYF.

The gene calls are TRBV7-6 and TRBJ2-5, with TRBD1 identical over 7 bases. CDR1 is SGHVS, CDR2 FNYEAQ, per germline. The CDR3 contains 13 residues. The junction had 3 bases not matched to a gene; V was cut back by 3 bases and J by 5 bases. DNA of the CDR3: TGTGCCAGCAGCTTTAGGGGGCTCGAGACCCAGTACTTC. Translation: CASSFRGLETQYF. Full variable domain (outside the CDR3, taken from reference TRBV7-6 and TRBJ2-5): GAGVSQSPRYKVTKRGQDVALRCDPISGHVSLYWYRQALGQGPEFLTYFNYEAQQDKSGLPNDRFSAERPEGSISTLTIQRTEQRDSAMYRCASSFRGLETQYFGPGTRLLVL.

The CDR3 region is CASSHPDEQYF. Written as DNA, the CDR3 is TGTGCCAGCAGCCACCCGGACGAGCAGTACTTC. The rearrangement uses TRBV11-2 and TRBJ2-7; D gene ambiguous. The CDR3 loop spans 11 amino acids. Germline lookup yields CDR1 SGHAT and CDR2 FQNNGV. Trimming stripped 5 bases from V and 5 bases from J, with 7 bases between.

This clone was observed once. The chain combines TRBV5-8 with TRBJ2-7, with a tentative D call TRBD2 (6 bases). V was cut by 6 bases and J by 2 bases, with 30 bases left in between. The CDR3 runs to 19 residues. The germline gives CDR1 SGHTS, CDR2 YDEGEE. CDR3 sequence (DNA): TGTGCCAGCACCGCTTGGGTTGGTGGAGGGGTAAGTTCGGCCTACGAGCAGTACTTC. It encodes CASTAWVGGGVSSAYEQYF.

The chain joins TRBV2 to TRBJ2-3; TRBD2 is a possible D gene (6 bases). Germline V gene data show CDR1 as SNHLY and CDR2 as FYNNEI. The CDR3 is 15 residues long. V shed 5 bases and J shed 0 bases, with 12 bases lying between them. CDR3 DNA sequence: TGTGCCAGCAGTAGGGGACTTGTTAGCACAGATACGCAGTATTTT. Translated, it gives CASSRGLVSTDTQYF.

V gene TRBV6-5 combines with J gene TRBJ2-1; 7 bases are shared with TRBD1. With V trimmed by 6 bases and J by 2 bases, 7 bases remained unmatched. The germline gives CDR1 MNHEY, CDR2 SVGAGI. The CDR3 contains 15 residues. In DNA form, the CDR3 reads TGTGCCAGCAGCTTAGGGACAGAAGCCTACAATGAGCAGTTCTTC. Protein sequence: CASSLGTEAYNEQFF.

This clone was counted once. DNA for the CDR3: TGTGCCAGCAGGGAGGGACAGGGGAACACTGAAGCTTTCTTT. Amino acid sequence: CASREGQGNTEAFF. This chain joins TRBV2 and TRBJ1-1; 9 bases match TRBD1. With V trimmed by 6 bases and J by 1 base, 3 bases remained unmatched. The CDR3 totals 14 residues. Germline V gene lookup returns CDR1 SNHLY and CDR2 FYNNEI.

This chain links TRBV5-4 with TRBJ1-3; no firm D call. V lost 2 bases and J 0 bases, leaving 9 bases between the germline ends. CDR3 length: 15 amino acids. Germline assignment: CDR1 SGHNT and CDR2 YYREEE (reference sequence). Here the CDR3 reads CASSLWTDSGNTIYF. CDR3 nucleotide sequence: TGTGCCAGCAGCTTATGGACCGACTCTGGAAACACCATATATTTT.

The chain couples TRBV11-2 to TRBJ2-1, with TRBD2 matching 9 bases. The germline CDR1 and CDR2 sequences are SGHAT and FQNNGV. Unmatched junction bases numbered 6, after V lost 1 base and J lost 5 bases. The CDR3 is 16 amino acids. CDR3: CASSLGLAGGHNEQFF. The CDR3 DNA reads TGTGCCAGCAGCTTAGGGTTGGCGGGAGGGCACAATGAGCAGTTCTTC.

The CDR3 spells CSATGTDKLYEQYF. Written as DNA, the CDR3 is TGCAGCGCCACCGGGACAGATAAACTATACGAGCAGTACTTC. The rearrangement uses TRBV29-1 and TRBJ2-7; 7 bases line up with TRBD1. The CDR3 is 14 residues long. With 7 bases clipped from V and 4 bases from J, the junction kept 13 bases outside the gene matches. Germline assignment: CDR1 SQVTM and CDR2 ANQGSEA.

CDR3 region: CAISVIEPAGGGTDTQYF. CDR3 nucleotides: TGTGCCATCAGTGTCATCGAACCAGCGGGAGGGGGCACAGATACGCAGTATTTT. V usage is TRBV10-3 and J usage is TRBJ2-3; the match to TRBD2 covers 10 bases. The J segment lost 1 base and the V segment lost 4 bases, leaving 11 bases of the junction unmatched. The CDR3 is 18 amino acids. CDR1 and CDR2 (germline): ENHRY, SYGVKD.

V and J are TRBV7-8 and TRBJ1-2; a weak D match, TRBD1 (6 bases). There are 13 residues in the CDR3. Germline-derived CDR1 and CDR2 are SGHVS and FQNEAQ. The germline V and J ends were trimmed by 7 bases and 2 bases, with 11 bases remaining between them. CDR3 nucleotides: TGTGCCAGCATGTCAGACAGGAACTATGGCTACACCTTC. The encoded protein is CASMSDRNYGYTF.

Remarks on this clone: One end of the junction fails to match germline, which may point to a read error. The chain couples TRBV6-5 to TRBJ2-2; weak D call: TRBD2 (5 bases). Germline lookup yields CDR1 MNHEY and CDR2 SVGAGI. The CDR3 loop spans 12 amino acids. The CDR3 reads CASSSPPRGAVF. The DNA of the CDR3 is TGTGCCAGCAGTTCTCCACCACGGGGAGCTGTTTTT.

The chain uses TRBV7-8 and TRBJ2-7; 9 bases align to TRBD2. Germline lookup yields CDR1 SGHVS and CDR2 FQNEAQ. The CDR3 is made up of 16 amino acids. V shed 4 bases, J shed 0 bases, and the junction held 7 bases outside the gene matches. In nucleotides, the CDR3 is TGTGCCAGCAGCTCCCCTCTAGCGGGAAGCTCCTACGAGCAGTACTTC. Protein sequence: CASSSPLAGSSYEQYF.

This clone showed up just once. CDR3: CATVQGLGSTDTQYF. CDR3 nucleotide sequence: TGTGCCACCGTACAAGGATTGGGTAGCACAGATACGCAGTATTTT. The rearrangement links TRBV15 to TRBJ2-3; unclear D gene. Germline V gene data show CDR1 as LNHNV and CDR2 as YYDKDF (reference sequence). V gave up 8 bases and J gave up 0 bases, with 15 bases separating them. The CDR3 runs to 15 residues.

This chain links TRBV6-5 with TRBJ1-4; D may be TRBD1 (5 bases). Germline assignment: CDR1 MNHEY and CDR2 SVGAGI. The V end lost 2 bases, the J end lost 0 bases, and 10 bases lay between the germline ends. The CDR3 runs 16 residues. CDR3 DNA: TGTGCCAGCAGTTACGGGGCAGGTCCAACTAATGAAAAACTGTTTTTT. Its protein product is CASSYGAGPTNEKLFF.

V gene TRBV27 combines with J gene TRBJ2-3; 11 bases agree with TRBD2. The CDR3 spans 18 residues. Per the germline V gene, CDR1 is MNHEY and CDR2 is SMNVEV (reference sequence). After removal of 4 bases from V and 6 bases from J, the junction contained 15 bases not matched to a gene. The chain's CDR3 is CASSYLVAGGPVRDTQYF. The CDR3, as DNA: TGTGCCAGCAGTTACCTCGTAGCGGGAGGGCCGGTAAGGGATACGCAGTATTTT.

The chain has TRBV5-1 and TRBJ2-1; 12 nucleotides match TRBD1. CDR1 and CDR2 (germline): SGHRS, YFSETQ. The V segment lost 3 bases and the J segment 6 bases; nucleotides outside the gene matches: 4. The CDR3 runs 15 residues. CDR3 amino acids: CASSWGTGGSNEQFF. CDR3 bases: TGCGCCAGCAGCTGGGGGACAGGGGGCTCCAATGAGCAGTTCTTC.

The chain employs TRBV20-1 and TRBJ2-2, with unresolved D. V lost 3 bases and J 5 bases, leaving 4 bases between the germline ends. This CDR3 has 11 amino acids. CDR1 is DFQATT, CDR2 SNEGSKA, per germline (reference sequence). The CDR3 spells CSASVTGELFF. Here the CDR3 DNA reads TGCAGTGCTAGTGTAACCGGGGAGCTGTTTTTT.

V gene TRBV30 combines with J gene TRBJ1-2; D possibly corresponds to TRBD1 (5 bases). Germline CDR1 reads GTSNPN; CDR2 reads SVGIG (reference sequence). The germline V and J ends were trimmed by 3 bases and 8 bases, with 10 bases remaining between them. The CDR3 runs to 11 residues. For the CDR3, the DNA is TGTGCCTGGAGGGGGCTGGGCGGCTACACCTTC. This codes for CAWRGLGGYTF.

The J gene is TRBJ2-7, the V gene TRBV15, with a weak D call TRBD1 (5 bases). The germline gives CDR1 LNHNV, CDR2 YYDKDF (reference sequence). This CDR3 has 14 amino acids. Trimming left V 9 bases short and J 6 bases short, with 21 bases between. This CDR3 is CATGENSNPVEQYF. The CDR3 DNA reads TGTGCCACAGGGGAAAACAGTAACCCCGTCGAGCAGTACTTC.